The clone carrying this T cell receptor (beta chain) came up once. These data belong to a study of T cell responses to AZD1222 COVID-19 vaccine. The wider study: It was second doses at about 4 or about 12 weeks that were pooled.

TCRdb's table, derived via immunoSEQ multiplex PCR, lists solely in-frame clones and lacks some. The table lists more than 150,000 clones, around 94% of them singletons. This CDR3 contains 13 residues. Trimming stripped 3 bases from V and 4 bases from J, with 6 bases between. Germline values: CDR1 SGHVS, CDR2 FQNEAQ. The origin of this receptor is an adult in good health. The chain combines TRBV7-8 with TRBJ2-2; D is unresolved. The source was peripheral blood, collected on day 0 of AZD1222 vaccination. This chain's CDR3 is CASSFVGTGELFF. The CDR3 region has the DNA TGTGCCAGCAGCTTCGTAGGCACCGGGGAGCTGTTTTTT.